These 18 T cell receptor beta chains came from one sample sequenced in a study of blood T cells in healthy people across ages. Sample-barcoded 5' priming and a J-beta primer mix drove a second PCR of about 7 to 11 cycles. TCRdb reprocessed the 5' RACE reads with MiXCR, giving one entry per CDR3 protein. This sample has 1.8 million or so distinct CDR3 sequences; more than 35% occur once, and the top ten carry roughly 23%. The material sequenced was blood. Receptor source: a human donor in good health.

The genes are TRBV9 and TRBJ2-1; 9 bases are a match to TRBD1. The CDR3 is 15 amino acids. Trimming removed 0 bases from V and 2 bases from J; junction bases left unmatched: 0. The germline CDR1 and CDR2 sequences are SGDLS and YYNGEE. This CDR3 is CASSVGDRAYNEQFF. The CDR3 bases are TGTGCCAGCAGCGTAGGGGACAGGGCCTACAATGAGCAGTTCTTC.

This clonotype was found a few times. The chain is built from TRBV20-1 and TRBJ2-7; TRBD1 is a possible D gene (6 bases). Germline assignment: CDR1 DFQATT and CDR2 SNEGSKA (reference sequence). Trimming stripped 0 bases from V and 6 bases from J, with 9 bases between. The CDR3 sequence is 12 residues long. The CDR3 region is CSARDQGGEQYF. In DNA form, the CDR3 reads TGCAGTGCTAGAGATCAAGGGGGCGAGCAGTACTTC.

This clonotype was found once. J is TRBJ1-5 and V is TRBV15; D remains ambiguous. V lost 3 bases, J lost 5 bases, and 14 bases lay in between. The CDR3 is made up of 15 amino acids. CDR1 and CDR2 from the germline V gene are LNHNV and YYDKDF (reference sequence). CDR3 in DNA: TGTGCCACCAGCAGGGGAGACCGTGGCTATCAGCCCCAGCATTTT. Amino acid sequence: CATSRGDRGYQPQHF.

The sample holds a few counts of this clonotype. The chain combines TRBV19 with TRBJ1-4; D may be TRBD1 (5 bases). The CDR3 is 16 residues long. The ends were cut back, 4 bases at V and 4 bases at J, with 16 bases in the middle. Germline V CDR1 and CDR2: LNHDA, SQIVND (reference sequence). The CDR3 reads CASSRSRGRDNEKLFF. Written as DNA, the CDR3 is TGTGCCAGTAGTAGATCCCGCGGCAGGGATAATGAAAAACTGTTTTTT.

This chain connects TRBV20-1 to TRBJ1-1; D possibly corresponds to TRBD1 (5 bases). V was clipped by 0 bases and J by 6 bases, with 20 bases between them. Germline V gives CDR1 DFQATT, CDR2 SNEGSKA (reference sequence). CDR3 size: 16 residues. CDR3 sequence (DNA): TGCAGTGCTAGAGAGGTCCCCGGACAAGAGACGGCTGAAGCTTTCTTT. Residues: CSAREVPGQETAEAFF.

This clonotype was seen only a few times. In DNA, the CDR3 is TGTGCCAGCAGCTCGGGGGGAAGAGGCAATCAGCCCCAGCATTTT. This gives the protein CASSSGGRGNQPQHF. The chain couples TRBV6-5 to TRBJ1-5; a possible D gene is TRBD1 (5 bases). CDR1 and CDR2 (germline): MNHEY, SVGAGI. Trimming shortened V by 6 bases and J by 2 bases, and 14 bases separated the two germline ends. This CDR3 spans 15 amino acids.

This clonotype was found a few times. The chain carries TRBV27 and TRBJ2-7, with a weak D call TRBD2 (6 bases). There are 14 residues in the CDR3. V lost 7 bases to trimming and J lost 2 bases, with 15 bases between them. Germline CDR1 MNHEY, CDR2 SMNVEV (reference sequence). The CDR3: CASTNRWGAYEQYF. CDR3 nucleotide sequence: TGTGCCAGCACCAATCGGTGGGGGGCCTACGAGCAGTACTTC.

Regarding this clonotype: With a much larger clone just one base away, this may be a read error. CDR3: CSGDDPASYEQYF. In nucleotides, the CDR3 is TGCAGCGGTGATGACCCAGCCAGCTACGAGCAGTACTTC. This chain uses TRBV29-1 with TRBJ2-7; D unresolved. Trimming took off 7 bases at V and 3 bases at J, with 16 bases between the two ends. CDR1 is SQVTM, CDR2 ANQGSEA, per germline. This CDR3 comprises 13 residues.

Comment on this clonotype: At one of its ends the junction is not consistent with the germline gene, which may arise from a read error. The V call is TRBV7-7, the J call TRBJ2-1; the D gene is possibly TRBD1 (5 bases). In germline, CDR1 is SSHAT, CDR2 FNYEAQ (reference sequence). This CDR3 spans 15 amino acids. The CDR3 nucleotides read TGTGCTAGCAGCTTAGATCCGGCAGGGTGGAATGAGCAGTTCTTC. Translating gives CASSLDPAGWNEQFF.

The chain uses TRBV5-1 and TRBJ2-3, with a possible D match to TRBD2 (5 bases). This CDR3 has 16 amino acids. CDR1 is SGHRS and CDR2 is YFSETQ in the germline V gene. The germline V and J ends were trimmed by 4 bases and 5 bases, with 20 bases remaining between them. The CDR3 is CASSDQLVSVGDTQYF. The CDR3 region has the DNA TGCGCCAGCAGCGACCAACTAGTTTCGGTGGGAGATACGCAGTATTTT. Full variable domain (outside the CDR3, taken from reference TRBV5-1 and TRBJ2-3): KAGVTQTPRYLIKTRGQQVTLSCSPISGHRSVSWYQQTPGQGLQFLFEYFSETQRNKGNFPGRFSGRQFSNSRSEMNVSTLELGDSALYLCASSDQLVSVGDTQYFGPGTRLTVL.

The sample holds one count of this clonotype. Since a much larger clone is just one base distant, this may be a read error. The chain has TRBV9 and TRBJ2-5, with 8 bases matching TRBD2. Trimming removed 2 bases from V and 11 bases from J; junction bases left unmatched: 11. Germline CDR1 and CDR2: SGDLS and YYNGEE. The CDR3 is 14 residues long. The CDR3 bases are TGTGCCAGCAGCGTCGGGGGGGCCTACAATGAGCAGTACTTC. It yields the protein CASSVGGAYNEQYF.

The chain recombines TRBV7-3 with TRBJ2-3; 9 bases match TRBD1. The V gene's germline CDR1 is SGHTA and CDR2 FQGTGA. This CDR3 comprises 17 residues. V was clipped by 5 bases and J by 3 bases; unmatched bases: 12. CDR3 sequence reads: CASSLLSQGQGTDTQYF. As DNA, the CDR3 is TGTGCCAGCAGCCTACTTAGTCAGGGACAGGGAACAGATACGCAGTATTTT. Full variable domain (rest looked up from reference TRBV7-3 and TRBJ2-3): GAGVSQTPSNKVTEKGKYVELRCDPISGHTALYWYRQSLGQGPEFLIYFQGTGAADDSGLPNDRFFAVRPEGSVSTLKIQRTERGDSAVYLCASSLLSQGQGTDTQYFGPGTRLTVL.

The chain is built from TRBV7-2 and TRBJ2-7; a weak D match, TRBD1 (5 bases). V gave up 5 bases and J gave up 3 bases, with 14 bases separating them. Germline V gene lookup returns CDR1 SGHTA and CDR2 FQGNSA. The CDR3 runs to 14 residues. The CDR3 sequence is CASSIQGADYEQYF. The CDR3 DNA follows: TGTGCCAGCAGCATTCAGGGTGCAGACTACGAGCAGTACTTC.

V gene TRBV4-2 combines with J gene TRBJ1-2, with D tentatively TRBD1 (5 bases). Germline V gene sequence: CDR1 LGHNA, CDR2 YNFKEQ. V was cut by 4 bases and J by 4 bases, with 16 bases left in between. The length of the CDR3 is 15 residues. CDR3 DNA: TGTGCCAGCAGCCCAAGTTCGGTCGGGGGCTATGGCTACACCTTC. It is translated as CASSPSSVGGYGYTF.

For this clonotype: The germline gene is not matched at one end of the junction; a read error may be the cause. The rearrangement uses TRBV2 and TRBJ1-4, with 9 bases lining up with TRBD1. The CDR3 is 14 residues long. Per the germline V gene, CDR1 is SNHLY and CDR2 is FYNNEI. The CDR3 loop reads CASREGTGTGKLFF. The CDR3 DNA follows: TGTGCCAGCAGAGAAGGGACAGGGACGGGAAAACTGTTTTTT.

Ten or more counts support this clonotype. The V call is TRBV7-2, the J call TRBJ2-7, with D perhaps matching TRBD2 (7 bases). The germline CDR1 and CDR2 sequences are SGHTA and FQGNSA. CDR3 length: 14 amino acids. The V end lost 5 bases, the J end lost 3 bases, and 14 bases lay between the germline ends. This chain's CDR3 is CASSLFRGGYEQYF. As DNA, the CDR3 is TGTGCCAGCAGCCTCTTTAGGGGGGGCTACGAGCAGTACTTC.

V usage is TRBV7-2 and J usage is TRBJ2-2; D unresolved. CDR1 is SGHTA, CDR2 FQGNSA, per germline. The CDR3 extends over 15 amino acids. V was cut by 2 bases and J by 5 bases, with 12 bases left in between. CDR3 nucleotide sequence: TGTGCCAGCAGCTTAATAAGAGTAGATACCGGGGAGCTGTTTTTT. Its protein is CASSLIRVDTGELFF.

The genes are TRBV5-5 and TRBJ2-1; 9 bases are a match to TRBD2. This CDR3 comprises 17 residues. The J segment lost 0 bases and the V segment lost 4 bases, leaving 8 bases of the junction unmatched. Germline assignment: CDR1 SGHKS and CDR2 YYEKEE (reference sequence). The CDR3 DNA reads TGTGCCAGCAGCCCCAGCGGGGGGTCCTCCTCCTACAATGAGCAGTTCTTC. This gives the protein CASSPSGGSSSYNEQFF.